What follows are 20 T cell receptor beta chains derived from one specimen sequenced in a study of blood T cell repertoires in COVID-19. Profiled with immunoSEQ multiplex PCR; TCRdb holds only in-frame clones, not every one. The sample comprises about 210,000 clones, 70% to 90% of which are singletons, and approximately 0.66% rests with the top ten. The source material was peripheral blood. These receptors came from a man aged 40-49 years with acute or convalescent COVID-19.

The rearrangement joins TRBV9 to TRBJ2-7; 7 bases match TRBD1. V lost 4 bases to trimming and J lost 4 bases; unmatched junction nucleotides: 17. In germline, CDR1 is SGDLS, CDR2 YYNGEE. The CDR3 spans 17 residues. CDR3 bases: TGTGCCAGCAGCCCCGGGCCGGGACAGCAAACCGTATACGAGCAGTACTTC. Protein product: CASSPGPGQQTVYEQYF. The whole variable domain, filled in from reference TRBV9 and TRBJ2-7, reads DSGVTQTPKHLITATGQRVTLRCSPRSGDLSVYWYQQSLDQGLQFLIQYYNGEERAKGNILERFSAQQFPDLHSELNLSSLELGDSALYFCASSPGPGQQTVYEQYFGPGTRLTVT.

The rearrangement uses TRBV28 and TRBJ2-7; 8 nucleotides match TRBD1. The CDR3 is made up of 14 amino acids. After removal of 2 bases from V and 6 bases from J, the junction contained 6 bases not matched to a gene. Germline CDR1 and CDR2: MDHEN and SYDVKM. CDR3 DNA: TGTGCCAGCAGTTTACGCCCGACAGGGGTCGAGCAGTACTTC. This translates into CASSLRPTGVEQYF.

This clone was seen just once. The genes are TRBV6-5 and TRBJ1-4, with 8 nucleotides matching TRBD1. J lost 7 bases, V lost 11 bases, and 6 bases had no gene match. Looked up from germline, CDR1 is MNHEY and CDR2 is SVGAGI. This CDR3 is built from 12 residues. CDR3 sequence: CASTGVGEKLFF. CDR3 in DNA: TGTGCCTCGACAGGGGTCGGTGAAAAACTGTTTTTT.

This CDR3 reads CASSSRTGLHEQYF. In DNA form, the CDR3 reads TGTGCCAGCAGCTCCAGGACAGGGCTACACGAGCAGTACTTC. This chain joins TRBV11-2 and TRBJ2-7, with TRBD1 matching 8 bases. J gave up 5 bases and V 4 bases, and 7 bases lay outside the gene matches. The CDR3 has 14 amino acids. The V gene's germline CDR1 is SGHAT and CDR2 FQNNGV.

This rearrangement joins TRBV4-1 to TRBJ2-2, with D possibly being TRBD1 (5 bases). The CDR3 totals 17 residues. CDR1 is MGHRA and CDR2 is YSYEKL in the germline V gene. The V and J ends lost 3 bases and 1 base respectively, with 15 bases between them. CDR3 sequence: CASSQGQGSWNTGELFF. CDR3 in DNA: TGCGCCAGCAGCCAGGGCCAGGGATCCTGGAACACCGGGGAGCTGTTTTTT.

This rearrangement joins TRBV7-2 to TRBJ2-1; 8 bases match TRBD1. Trimming at V came to 3 bases and at J to 8 bases, leaving 0 bases not matched to a gene. From germline, CDR1 is SGHTA and CDR2 FQGNSA. This CDR3 is built from 12 residues. CDR3 DNA sequence: TGTGCCAGCAGCTTCAGGGGGCATGAGCAGTTCTTC. Translating gives CASSFRGHEQFF. Looking up the rest from reference TRBV7-2 and TRBJ2-1 gives the full variable domain: GAGVSQSPSNKVTEKGKDVELRCDPISGHTALYWYRQSLGQGLEFLIYFQGNSAPDKSGLPSDRFSAERTGGSVSTLTIQRTQQEDSAVYLCASSFRGHEQFFGPGTRLTVL.

This chain joins TRBV7-2 and TRBJ1-5; D is undetermined. CDR3 length equals 18 residues. Germline CDR1 SGHTA, CDR2 FQGNSA. Trimming removed 2 bases at V and 0 bases at J, with 17 bases between. DNA of the CDR3: TGTGCCAGCAGCTTACACGCGTCAGGCCTGGGTAGCAATCAGCCCCAGCATTTT. It codes for CASSLHASGLGSNQPQHF.

The V and J genes are TRBV25-1 and TRBJ2-2, with D unclear. V lost 0 bases, J lost 6 bases, and 8 bases lay in between. The CDR3 covers 14 residues. The germline CDR1 and CDR2 sequences are MGHDK and SYGVNS. In DNA form, the CDR3 reads TGTGCCAGCAGTGAATACGGGTTTTCCGGGGAGCTGTTTTTT. Translation gives CASSEYGFSGELFF.

This clone was seen a few times. This chain connects TRBV28 to TRBJ1-2; D uncertain. The CDR3 contains 15 residues. V dropped 5 bases and J dropped 3 bases, with 16 bases sitting between them. Germline V lookup: CDR1 MDHEN, CDR2 SYDVKM. CDR3 amino acids: CASSPTGGRYYGYTF. CDR3 DNA sequence: TGTGCCAGCAGTCCCACGGGAGGCAGGTACTATGGCTACACCTTC.

This clone was counted once. The rearrangement uses TRBV6-5 and TRBJ1-6, with D unresolved. CDR1 is MNHEY, CDR2 SVGAGI, per germline. This CDR3 is built from 13 residues. V was cut by 8 bases and J by 4 bases, with 9 bases left in between. CDR3 DNA sequence: TGTGCCAGCCTGGGCCTTTATAATTCACCCCTCCACTTT. Amino acids: CASLGLYNSPLHF.

The rearrangement joins TRBV5-4 to TRBJ2-2; possible D gene TRBD2, 5 bases. CDR1 is SGHNT and CDR2 is YYREEE in the germline V gene (reference sequence). The CDR3 has 14 residues. With 6 bases removed from V and 0 bases from J, the gap between germline ends came to 9 bases. CDR3 sequence (DNA): TGTGCCAGCACTTGGGAGTCGAACACCGGGGAGCTGTTTTTT. This translates into CASTWESNTGELFF.

V is TRBV21-1 and J is TRBJ2-5; the D segment call TRBD1 is taken from the table without a DNA check. TRBV21-1 is a recognized pseudogene. This CDR3 region has 12 residues. The CDR3 region has the DNA TGTGCCAGAGGACAGCCAAAGGAGACCCAGTACTTC. Translating gives CARGQPKETQYF.

V and J are TRBV28 and TRBJ2-1; D remains ambiguous. CDR3 length equals 12 residues. V lost 3 bases to trimming and J lost 10 bases, with 10 bases between them. Germline-derived CDR1 and CDR2 are MDHEN and SYDVKM. The CDR3 spells CASSLGPTEQFF. The CDR3 DNA sequence: TGTGCCAGCAGTTTGGGCCCCACGGAGCAGTTCTTC. The whole variable domain, remainder taken from reference TRBV28 and TRBJ2-1, is DVKVTQSSRYLVKRTGEKVFLECVQDMDHENMFWYRQDPGLGLRLIYFSYDVKMKEKGDIPEGYSVSREKKERFSLILESASTNQTSMYLCASSLGPTEQFFGPGTRLTVL.

This sequence joins TRBV4-2 and TRBJ2-4, with TRBD1 as a possible D gene (6 bases). The germline V gene has CDR1 LGHNA and CDR2 YNFKEQ. Trimming removed 0 bases from V and 0 bases from J, with 12 bases in between. This CDR3 region has 17 residues. In DNA form, the CDR3 reads TGTGCCAGCAGCCAAGACCCAGGGGAAATAGCCAAAAACATTCAGTACTTC. The encoded protein is CASSQDPGEIAKNIQYF.

The chain links TRBV28 to TRBJ2-5; 9 bases match TRBD2. Germline assignment: CDR1 MDHEN and CDR2 SYDVKM. There are 13 residues in the CDR3. Trimming at V came to 0 bases and at J to 14 bases, leaving 7 bases not matched to a gene. Here the CDR3 reads CASSLWVEREAYF. The CDR3 region has the DNA TGTGCCAGCAGTTTATGGGTGGAGCGGGAGGCTTACTTC.

In its sample, this clone was seen once. The chain couples TRBV28 to TRBJ1-2; 7 nucleotides align to TRBD1. This CDR3 has 13 residues. The germline CDR1 and CDR2 sequences are MDHEN and SYDVKM. Trimming removed 3 bases from V and 6 bases from J; junction bases left unmatched: 4. The CDR3 region is CASSFDRADGYTF. In DNA form, the CDR3 reads TGTGCCAGCAGTTTTGACAGGGCGGATGGCTACACCTTC.

The chain combines TRBV10-3 with TRBJ2-6, with TRBD1 as a possible D gene (6 bases). Trimming left V 3 bases short and J 2 bases short, with 11 bases between. CDR1 and CDR2 (germline): ENHRY, SYGVKD. CDR3 length: 16 amino acids. CDR3 in DNA: TGTGCCATCAGTGACCAGGGGTTGGCTGGGGCCAACGTCCTGACTTTC. It yields the protein CAISDQGLAGANVLTF.

The chain employs TRBV11-2 and TRBJ1-2, with 9 bases fitting TRBD1. The CDR3 runs 15 residues. Germline assignment: CDR1 SGHAT and CDR2 FQNNGV. Germline trimming cut 5 bases from V and 5 bases from J; bases unmatched to any gene: 9. The CDR3 spells CASSPQTGGGYGYTF. For the CDR3, the DNA is TGTGCCAGCAGCCCCCAGACAGGGGGTGGTTATGGCTACACCTTC.

V gene TRBV28 combines with J gene TRBJ2-7; TRBD1 matches at 8 bases. The CDR3 has 14 amino acids. Germline CDR1 is MDHEN and CDR2 is SYDVKM. V dropped 4 bases and J dropped 6; count of bases not matched to a gene: 8. DNA of the CDR3: TGTGCCAGCAGTTCGCGGACAGGGATGCGCGAGCAGTACTTC. Protein: CASSSRTGMREQYF.

This clone appeared a few times. This chain uses TRBV18 with TRBJ2-2; 9 positions match TRBD2. The CDR3 loop spans 16 amino acids. The germline gives CDR1 KGHSH, CDR2 LQKENI. J was trimmed by 4 bases and V by 3 bases; bases with no gene match: 6. Written as DNA, the CDR3 is TGTGCCAGCTCACCGGTGAGCGGGGGGACCACCGGGGAGCTGTTTTTT. It translates to CASSPVSGGTTGELFF.